Below, 24 T cell receptor beta chains from the same sample are listed, as sequenced in a study of T cell responses to AZD1222 COVID-19 vaccine. Clones were read by immunoSEQ multiplex PCR, and TCRdb kept only the in-frame ones, dropping some. This table holds 99,000 or so clones, 82% found once. Sequencing was performed on peripheral blood, taken on day 0 of AZD1222 vaccination. The source of these receptors is an adult in good health.

This clone was counted at least ten times. The V and J genes are TRBV19 and TRBJ1-5; D is possibly TRBD1 (6 bases). The germline V gene has CDR1 LNHDA and CDR2 SQIVND (reference sequence). Trimming shortened V by 6 bases and J by 5 bases, and 11 bases separated the two germline ends. The CDR3 runs 13 residues. CDR3 residues: CASSRGRDQPQHF. The CDR3 DNA reads as TGTGCCAGTAGCAGGGGTAGAGATCAGCCCCAGCATTTT.

V gene TRBV12-3 or TRBV12-4 combines with J gene TRBJ2-7; D not certain. This CDR3 contains 11 residues. Trimming removed 6 bases from V and 3 bases from J, with 6 bases in between. CDR3 sequence reads: CASSYLYEQYF. CDR3 nucleotide sequence: TGTGCCAGCAGCTACCTCTACGAGCAGTACTTC.

CDR3 residues: CASSRGTGESNQPQHF. CDR3 nucleotide sequence: TGTGCCAGCAGCCGGGGGACAGGGGAAAGCAATCAGCCCCAGCATTTT. V gene TRBV4-2 combines with J gene TRBJ1-5; 10 nucleotides match TRBD1. The CDR3 has 16 residues. The V and J ends lost 4 bases and 1 base, in that order; junction bases with no gene match: 4. Germline V lookup: CDR1 LGHNA, CDR2 YNFKEQ.

V and J are TRBV29-1 and TRBJ1-2; possible D gene TRBD1, 6 bases. V was pared by 7 bases and J by 1 base, with 19 bases between. Germline lookup yields CDR1 SQVTM and CDR2 ANQGSEA. The CDR3 totals 15 residues. The CDR3 DNA is TGCAGCGCGGCGAAGGGGACACCCTTTAACTATGGCTACACCTTC. It encodes CSAAKGTPFNYGYTF.

DNA of the CDR3: TGTGCCAGCAGCCCGTCTTGGGGAGGGGGCAATCAGCCCCAGCATTTT. It is translated as CASSPSWGGGNQPQHF. V gene TRBV7-2 combines with J gene TRBJ1-5, with D maybe TRBD1 (5 bases). The ends were cut back, 5 bases at V and 2 bases at J, with 16 bases in the middle. The germline gives CDR1 SGHTA, CDR2 FQGNSA. The length of the CDR3 is 16 residues.

This clone is a singleton in its sample. J is TRBJ2-3 and V is TRBV19, with 11 bases lining up with TRBD2. Germline assignment: CDR1 LNHDA and CDR2 SQIVND (reference sequence). The CDR3 is made up of 16 amino acids. V shed 5 bases, J shed 2 bases, and the junction held 6 bases outside the gene matches. CDR3 nucleotides: TGTGCCAGTAGTGGCTGGGGACTAGCGGACACAGATACGCAGTATTTT. This sequence encodes CASSGWGLADTDTQYF.

This rearrangement joins TRBV19 to TRBJ1-5, with TRBD1 as a possible D gene (6 bases). The germline V gene encodes CDR1 LNHDA and CDR2 SQIVND (reference sequence). The CDR3 totals 16 residues. V was cut by 6 bases and J by 2 bases, with 17 bases left in between. The CDR3 sequence is CASRTLVGGGNQPQHF. The DNA of the CDR3 is TGTGCCAGTAGGACTCTCGTAGGGGGGGGCAATCAGCCCCAGCATTTT.

This clone was observed once. V gene TRBV6-4 combines with J gene TRBJ2-3, with 7 bases aligning to TRBD2. The CDR3 spans 14 residues. Germline-derived CDR1 and CDR2 are MRHNA and SNTAGT. The ends lost 4 bases at V and 2 bases at J; junction bases unmatched: 3. Here the CDR3 DNA reads TGTGCCAGCAGTGTGCGGGGGTCCACAGATACGCAGTATTTT. It translates to CASSVRGSTDTQYF.

This clone was observed a handful of times. V gene TRBV6-5 combines with J gene TRBJ1-1; 7 nucleotides line up with TRBD1. The CDR3 spans 14 residues. From germline, CDR1 is MNHEY and CDR2 SVGAGI. J lost 2 bases, V lost 6 bases, and 6 bases had no gene match. The CDR3 loop reads CASRKGQINTEAFF. Written as DNA, the CDR3 is TGTGCCAGCAGGAAGGGACAGATCAACACTGAAGCTTTCTTT.

The CDR3: CASSLDRGRGYTF. Here the CDR3 DNA reads TGCGCCAGCAGCTTGGACAGGGGGCGAGGCTACACCTTC. This chain joins TRBV5-1 and TRBJ1-2, with TRBD1 matching 9 bases. Germline values: CDR1 SGHRS, CDR2 YFSETQ. Losses at the gene ends were 0 bases for V and 8 bases for J; bases not matched to a gene: 2. The CDR3 is 13 residues long.

The rearrangement links TRBV28 to TRBJ1-2; 7 positions agree with TRBD1. The CDR3 runs to 14 residues. The ends lost 6 bases at V and 6 bases at J; junction bases unmatched: 10. CDR1 is MDHEN, CDR2 SYDVKM, per germline. Here the CDR3 reads CASRRATGTDGYTF. The CDR3 DNA sequence: TGTGCCAGCAGGCGCGCGACAGGGACCGATGGCTACACCTTC.

The chain is built from TRBV7-9 and TRBJ1-3; D perhaps matches TRBD1 (5 bases). V was clipped by 2 bases and J by 8 bases, with 10 bases between them. The germline CDR1 and CDR2 sequences are SEHNR and FQNEAQ (reference sequence). This CDR3 contains 13 residues. The CDR3 is CASSLSGQDTIYF. The CDR3 DNA reads TGTGCCAGCAGCTTATCGGGGCAGGACACCATATATTTT.

The V gene is TRBV12-3 or TRBV12-4, the J gene TRBJ1-2, with 10 bases lining up with TRBD1. After removal of 3 bases from V and 12 bases from J, the junction contained 7 bases not matched to a gene. The CDR3 sequence is 13 residues long. Written as DNA, the CDR3 is TGTGCCAGCAGTTTCGACAGGGGGCGAGTCAACACCTTC. Translation gives CASSFDRGRVNTF.

This clone was seen only a few times. The chain carries TRBV30 and TRBJ2-1, with a possible D match to TRBD1 (5 bases). The CDR3 runs 13 residues. The V gene's germline CDR1 is GTSNPN and CDR2 SVGIG (reference sequence). Trimming took off 2 bases at V and 4 bases at J, with 9 bases between the two ends. Here the CDR3 reads CAWSMDTYNEQFF. In nucleotides, the CDR3 is TGTGCCTGGAGTATGGACACTTACAATGAGCAGTTCTTC.

The V gene is TRBV9, the J gene TRBJ1-1; TRBD1 agrees at 9 bases. From germline, CDR1 is SGDLS and CDR2 YYNGEE. This CDR3 comprises 16 residues. Trimming removed 3 bases from V and 0 bases from J; junction bases left unmatched: 6. The CDR3 DNA reads as TGTGCCAGCAGCGCTGTTGGGACAGGGATGAACACTGAAGCTTTCTTT. This codes for CASSAVGTGMNTEAFF.

The chain carries TRBV4-3 and TRBJ1-2, with D possibly being TRBD1 (6 bases). V was clipped by 2 bases and J by 5 bases, with 15 bases between them. The CDR3 runs 15 residues. CDR1 and CDR2 from the germline V gene are LGHNA and YSLEER. The DNA for the CDR3 is TGCGCCAGCAGCCAAAGGGGGAGGTTTGGGTATGGCTACACCTTC. This codes for CASSQRGRFGYGYTF.

This chain links TRBV7-2 with TRBJ2-4; TRBD1 matches 8 bases. The CDR3 runs to 15 residues. V dropped 0 bases and J dropped 5; count of bases not matched to a gene: 3. CDR1 SGHTA and CDR2 FQGNSA come from the germline V gene. CDR3 region: CASSLAQGAQNIQYF. The CDR3 DNA reads as TGTGCCAGCAGCTTAGCTCAGGGGGCCCAAAACATTCAGTACTTC.

A single count supports this clone. V is TRBV19 and J is TRBJ1-3; no clear D gene. Germline loops: CDR1 LNHDA, CDR2 SQIVND (reference sequence). V was cut by 4 bases and J by 3 bases, with 10 bases left in between. The CDR3 extends over 14 amino acids. CDR3 bases: TGTGCCAGTAGTACGAGGACCCTTGGAAACACCATATATTTT. Its translation is CASSTRTLGNTIYF.

V usage is TRBV5-1 and J usage is TRBJ1-3; tentative D call: TRBD1 (5 bases). This CDR3 is 13 amino acids long. Trimming left V 1 base short and J 3 bases short, with 5 bases between. CDR1 is SGHRS, CDR2 YFSETQ, per germline. The CDR3 protein is CASSLTGGNTIYF. The CDR3 DNA reads TGCGCCAGCAGCTTGACAGGTGGAAACACCATATATTTT.

In DNA form, the CDR3 reads TGCAGCGTAGAGGACGGGGGCTATGGCTACACCTTC. Translating gives CSVEDGGYGYTF. V usage is TRBV29-1 and J usage is TRBJ1-2; possibly TRBD1 for D (5 bases). CDR3 size: 12 residues. The germline V gene encodes CDR1 SQVTM and CDR2 ANQGSEA. V lost 6 bases and J lost 4, with 12 bases in between. The full variable domain, with the rest looked up from reference TRBV29-1 and TRBJ1-2, is SAVISQKPSRDICQRGTSLTIQCQVDSQVTMMFWYRQQPGQSLTLIATANQGSEATYESGFVIDKFPISRPNLTFSTLTVSNMSPEDSSIYLCSVEDGGYGYTFGSGTRLTVV.

The chain employs TRBV19 and TRBJ1-2; no definite D call. Trimming pared 4 bases from V and 4 bases from J, leaving 4 bases between. This CDR3 has 11 amino acids. CDR1 LNHDA and CDR2 SQIVND come from the germline V gene (reference sequence). CDR3 in DNA: TGTGCCAGTAGTACCTTCTATGGCTACACCTTC. Translated: CASSTFYGYTF.

The chain employs TRBV6-2 or TRBV6-3 and TRBJ2-1; D uncertain. This CDR3 comprises 12 residues. Germline V gene sequence: CDR1 MNHEY, CDR2 SVGEGT. V lost 1 base and J lost 10, with 8 bases in between. CDR3: CASSYWWGEQFF. CDR3 sequence (DNA): TGTGCCAGCAGTTACTGGTGGGGAGAGCAGTTCTTC.

This chain joins TRBV7-9 and TRBJ2-4, with D hard to call. CDR1 is SEHNR, CDR2 FQNEAQ, per germline (reference sequence). The CDR3 length is 16 residues. The V end lost 4 bases, the J end lost 1 base, and 14 bases lay between the germline ends. As DNA, the CDR3 is TGTGCCAGCAGCTCCCCCCTGCCGGGTGCCAAAAACATTCAGTACTTC. This codes for CASSSPLPGAKNIQYF.

J is TRBJ1-3 and V is TRBV7-2, with TRBD1 as a possible D gene (5 bases). V was pared by 5 bases and J by 4 bases, with 15 bases between. Germline V gene data show CDR1 as SGHTA and CDR2 as FQGNSA. CDR3 length equals 15 residues. CDR3 sequence reads: CASSGRQGGGNTIYF. The CDR3 DNA sequence: TGTGCCAGCAGCGGTAGGCAGGGCGGCGGAAACACCATATATTTT.